What follows is one TCR beta chain and its context. Through negative isolation, CD4+ and CD8+ T cells were obtained, while TEMRA cells were enriched using FACS. cDNA came from approximately 0.5 to 1 ug RNA primed by random hexamers. TCRdb re-called the immunoSEQ multiplex PCR reads through MiXCR, storing one row per CDR3 protein. This table has approximately 120,000 distinct CDR3 sequences, around 91% appearing once. The sample is drawn from a study of CD8 T cells in Susac syndrome. The CDR3 length is 11 residues. Germline-derived CDR1 and CDR2 are MNHEY and SVGAGI. V lost 5 bases and J 10 bases, leaving 11 bases between the germline ends.

The sequenced sample consisted of CD8+ T cells from PBMCs. The TCR was taken from a human donor with multiple sclerosis. This sequence joins TRBV6-5 and TRBJ1-2; no clear D gene. CDR3 nucleotide sequence: TGTGCCAGCAGTCGTGGGGTTGACTACACCTTC. Residues: CASSRGVDYTF.